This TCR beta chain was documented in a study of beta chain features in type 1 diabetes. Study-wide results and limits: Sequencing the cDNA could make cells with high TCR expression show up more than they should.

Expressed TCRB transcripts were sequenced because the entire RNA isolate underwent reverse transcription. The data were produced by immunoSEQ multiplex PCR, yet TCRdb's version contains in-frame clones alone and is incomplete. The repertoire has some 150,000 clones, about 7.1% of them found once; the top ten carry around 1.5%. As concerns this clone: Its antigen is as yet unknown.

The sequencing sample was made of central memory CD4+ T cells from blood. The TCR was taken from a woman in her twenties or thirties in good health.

CDR3 nucleotides: TGCGCCAGCAGTGGGGGGGGCGTCAGGGGACCTTCCTACGAGCAGTACTTC. Protein sequence: CASSGGGVRGPSYEQYF. The rearrangement links TRBV10-1 to TRBJ2-7; possible D gene TRBD2, 7 bases. The V gene's germline CDR1 is WNHNN and CDR2 SYGVQD (reference sequence). The CDR3 totals 17 residues. V was shortened by 4 bases and J by 1 base, with 20 bases between the two germline ends.